The 18 T cell receptor beta chains given below trace back to one sample, sequenced in a study of T cell repertoires in cytomegalovirus infection. TCRdb re-called the reads through MiXCR, storing one row per CDR3 protein. The repertoire holds 160,000 or so distinct CDR3 sequences, with roughly a quarter as singletons. Sample: PBMCs. These receptors came from a human donor in good health (CMV status not recorded). Some clones in this sample may be carry-over from other donors' samples.

This clonotype was counted at least ten times. This sequence joins TRBV12-3 or TRBV12-4 and TRBJ2-5; weak D call: TRBD1 (6 bases). V lost 3 bases to trimming and J lost 2 bases, with 13 bases between them. This CDR3 region has 15 residues. The chain's CDR3 is CASSFRQGFQETQYF. The DNA for the CDR3 is TGTGCCAGCAGTTTCCGCCAGGGGTTTCAAGAGACCCAGTACTTC.

The V call is TRBV24-1, the J call TRBJ2-2, with D unclear. V lost 2 bases and J 8 bases, leaving 11 bases between the germline ends. The CDR3 loop spans 14 amino acids. Germline CDR1 and CDR2: KGHDR and SFDVKD. This CDR3 reads CATSDSYGVGELFF. Here the CDR3 DNA reads TGTGCCACCAGTGATTCGTATGGCGTTGGGGAGCTGTTTTTT.

A note on this clonotype: The junction departs from the called germline gene at one end, perhaps through a read error. This rearrangement joins TRBV9 to TRBJ2-7; 9 positions match TRBD1. CDR3 size: 14 residues. The germline V gene encodes CDR1 SGDLS and CDR2 YYNGEE. The CDR3 sequence: CASTDSPDRGELYF. CDR3 nucleotide sequence: TGTGCCAGCACCGACTCCCCGGACAGGGGCGAGCTGTACTTC.

This chain links TRBV6-2 or TRBV6-3 with TRBJ2-7; the match to TRBD1 covers 10 bases. The CDR3 runs to 15 residues. From germline, CDR1 is MNHEY and CDR2 SVGEGT. V lost 6 bases and J lost 6; bases outside the gene matches: 11. Written as DNA, the CDR3 is TGTGCCAGCAGACTCCCCCGGACAGGGGGAGGCGAGCAGTACTTC. This translates into CASRLPRTGGGEQYF.

The chain carries TRBV11-1 and TRBJ2-1, with 7 bases that match TRBD1. The germline CDR1 and CDR2 sequences are SGHAT and FQDESV (reference sequence). This CDR3 contains 13 residues. Germline trimming cut 5 bases from V and 7 bases from J; bases unmatched to any gene: 5. The CDR3 protein is CASSADRVNEQFF. The CDR3 coding sequence is TGTGCCAGCAGCGCAGACAGGGTAAATGAGCAGTTCTTC.

This clonotype was detected many times. The V call is TRBV7-2, the J call TRBJ2-7, with 12 bases that match TRBD1. This CDR3 has 14 amino acids. The V segment lost 4 bases and the J segment 7 bases; nucleotides outside the gene matches: 5. Germline assignment: CDR1 SGHTA and CDR2 FQGNSA. CDR3 DNA sequence: TGTGCCAGCAGCTCCGGGACAGGGGGCCAAGAGCAGTACTTC. It specifies CASSSGTGGQEQYF.

There are many counts of this clonotype. The chain joins TRBV29-1 to TRBJ1-2, with D perhaps TRBD1 (5 bases). The germline V gene has CDR1 SQVTM and CDR2 ANQGSEA. The CDR3 is 12 amino acids. Trimming removed 6 bases at V and 3 bases at J, with 11 bases between. As DNA, the CDR3 is TGCAGCGTAGCCCCGGGGGACTATGGCTACACCTTC. It specifies CSVAPGDYGYTF.

CDR3 loop: CASSYQTGEGAGELFF. The CDR3 DNA sequence: TGTGCCAGCAGTTACCAGACAGGGGAAGGAGCCGGGGAGCTGTTTTTT. The V call is TRBV6-6, the J call TRBJ2-2; the match to TRBD1 covers 8 bases. Germline CDR1 and CDR2: MNHNY and SVGAGI (reference sequence). The CDR3 is 16 residues long. Trimming took 2 bases from V and 6 from J; bases not matched to a gene: 8.

Only a few counts were recorded for this clonotype. V gene TRBV19 combines with J gene TRBJ2-1; 12 bases line up with TRBD2. Trimming removed 8 bases from V and 4 bases from J; junction bases left unmatched: 9. This CDR3 is built from 16 residues. Germline V gene sequence: CDR1 LNHDA, CDR2 SQIVND (reference sequence). Here the CDR3 DNA reads TGTGCCAGTTCGGATTCTGGACTAGCGGGGTACAATGAGCAGTTCTTC. Protein product: CASSDSGLAGYNEQFF.

Many counts were recorded for this clonotype. The chain links TRBV11-2 to TRBJ2-7, with 7 positions matching TRBD1. V lost 1 base, J lost 3 bases, and 6 bases stayed unmatched. The germline V gene has CDR1 SGHAT and CDR2 FQNNGV. The CDR3 contains 15 residues. CDR3 residues: CASSLATGDRYEQYF. The CDR3 bases are TGTGCCAGCAGCTTAGCCACAGGGGATCGCTACGAGCAGTACTTC.

This clonotype was recorded many times. The V and J genes are TRBV7-6 and TRBJ2-1; TRBD2 might be the D (7 bases). V was shortened by 5 bases and J by 9 bases, with 26 bases between the two germline ends. The CDR3 loop spans 17 amino acids. CDR1 is SGHVS and CDR2 is FNYEAQ in the germline V gene. The CDR3 reads CASSPQGWGTTYGEQFF. In DNA, the CDR3 is TGTGCCAGCAGCCCCCAGGGGTGGGGGACTACCTACGGTGAGCAGTTCTTC.

V is TRBV6-2 or TRBV6-3 and J is TRBJ1-1; 7 nucleotides align to TRBD1. From germline, CDR1 is MNHEY and CDR2 SVGEGT. Trimming took 4 bases from V and 4 from J; bases not matched to a gene: 3. The length of the CDR3 is 13 residues. The CDR3 reads CASSSRTGTEAFF. CDR3 coding DNA: TGTGCCAGCAGTTCGCGGACAGGCACTGAAGCTTTCTTT.

This clonotype was found a few times. This rearrangement joins TRBV6-6 to TRBJ1-1; D possibly corresponds to TRBD1 (5 bases). The CDR3 extends over 19 amino acids. In germline, CDR1 is MNHNY, CDR2 SVGAGI (reference sequence). The V end was cut by 1 base, the J end by 0 bases, with 21 bases between. The CDR3 protein is CASSYLDTPQRTMNTEAFF. As DNA, the CDR3 is TGTGCCAGCAGTTACTTGGACACCCCCCAGCGAACAATGAACACTGAAGCTTTCTTT.

J is TRBJ2-5 and V is TRBV28; D is undetermined. CDR3 length: 11 amino acids. V lost 7 bases and J lost 2, with 5 bases in between. Germline values: CDR1 MDHEN, CDR2 SYDVKM. DNA of the CDR3: TGTGCCAGCAACCAACAAGAGACCCAGTACTTC. Protein sequence: CASNQQETQYF.

The genes are TRBV11-3 and TRBJ2-5; the match to TRBD2 covers 10 bases. Germline CDR1 is SGHNT and CDR2 is YENEEA. The trim removed 5 bases at V and 5 bases at J, leaving 8 bases unmatched. The CDR3 is 15 residues long. The CDR3 spells CASSLSGGAGETQYF. The CDR3 coding sequence is TGTGCCAGCAGCCTCAGCGGGGGGGCCGGGGAGACCCAGTACTTC.

Of note for this clonotype: At one boundary the junction diverges from the germline segment, which might be a read error. The chain combines TRBV5-1 with TRBJ1-2, with 10 bases lining up with TRBD1. The CDR3 covers 14 residues. Germline V CDR1 and CDR2: SGHRS, YFSETQ. The CDR3 here is CASSVRDRGERRSF. CDR3 DNA sequence: TGCGCCAGCAGCGTCCGGGACAGGGGAGAGCGTCGCTCCTTC.

This clonotype was counted a few times. J is TRBJ1-2 and V is TRBV28; D gene uncertain. Germline V gene sequence: CDR1 MDHEN, CDR2 SYDVKM. This CDR3 contains 11 residues. The ends were cut back, 4 bases at V and 3 bases at J, with 3 bases in the middle. CDR3 sequence: CASSSHYGYTF. For the CDR3, the DNA is TGTGCCAGCAGTTCCCACTATGGCTACACCTTC.

In this sample, this clonotype turned up a few times. The chain links TRBV27 to TRBJ2-7; TRBD1 aligns across 7 bases. CDR1 and CDR2 from the germline V gene are MNHEY and SMNVEV (reference sequence). This CDR3 is built from 13 residues. Unmatched junction bases numbered 7, after V lost 8 bases and J lost 3 bases. This CDR3 is CASATGEHYEQYF. Written as DNA, the CDR3 is TGTGCCAGCGCCACAGGGGAACACTACGAGCAGTACTTC.